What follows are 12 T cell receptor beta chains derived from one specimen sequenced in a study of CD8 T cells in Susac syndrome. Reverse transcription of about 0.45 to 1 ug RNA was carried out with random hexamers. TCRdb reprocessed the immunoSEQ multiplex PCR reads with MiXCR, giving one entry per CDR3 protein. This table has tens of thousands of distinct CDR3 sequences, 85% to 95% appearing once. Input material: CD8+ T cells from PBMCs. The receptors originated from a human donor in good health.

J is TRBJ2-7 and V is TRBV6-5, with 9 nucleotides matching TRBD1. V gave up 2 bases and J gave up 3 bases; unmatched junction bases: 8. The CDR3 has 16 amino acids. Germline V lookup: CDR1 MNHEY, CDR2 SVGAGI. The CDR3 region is CASSYAWGQGFYEQYF. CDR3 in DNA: TGTGCCAGCAGTTACGCCTGGGGACAGGGCTTCTACGAGCAGTACTTC.

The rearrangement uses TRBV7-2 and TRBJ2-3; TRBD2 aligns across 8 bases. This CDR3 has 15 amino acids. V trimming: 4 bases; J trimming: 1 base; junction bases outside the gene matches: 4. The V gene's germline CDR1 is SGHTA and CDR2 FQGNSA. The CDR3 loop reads CASSYPTSGTDTQYF. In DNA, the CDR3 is TGTGCCAGCAGCTACCCGACTAGCGGCACAGATACGCAGTATTTT.

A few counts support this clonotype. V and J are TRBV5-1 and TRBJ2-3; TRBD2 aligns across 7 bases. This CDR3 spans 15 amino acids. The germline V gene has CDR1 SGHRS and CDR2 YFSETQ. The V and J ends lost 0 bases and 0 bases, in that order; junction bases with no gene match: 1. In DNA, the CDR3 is TGCGCCAGCAGCTTGGGAGCGGGGAGCACAGATACGCAGTATTTT. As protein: CASSLGAGSTDTQYF.

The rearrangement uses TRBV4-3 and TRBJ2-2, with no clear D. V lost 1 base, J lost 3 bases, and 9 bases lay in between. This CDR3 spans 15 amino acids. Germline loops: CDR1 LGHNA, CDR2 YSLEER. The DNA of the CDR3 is TGCGCCAGCAGCCAAGGCCGGGCCCACACCGGGGAGCTGTTTTTT. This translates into CASSQGRAHTGELFF.

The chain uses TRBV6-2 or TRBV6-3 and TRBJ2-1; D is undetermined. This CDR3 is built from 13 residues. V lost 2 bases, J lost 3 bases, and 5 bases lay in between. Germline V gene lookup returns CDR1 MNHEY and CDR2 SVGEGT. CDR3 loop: CASSYADYNEQFF. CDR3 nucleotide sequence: TGTGCCAGCAGTTACGCGGACTACAATGAGCAGTTCTTC.

CDR3 DNA sequence: TGTGCCAGCAGTTTGCCGGGAATTAACACCGGGGAGCTGTTTTTT. Translated: CASSLPGINTGELFF. V usage is TRBV27 and J usage is TRBJ2-2, with D perhaps matching TRBD2 (5 bases). Germline-derived CDR1 and CDR2 are MNHEY and SMNVEV (reference sequence). The CDR3 extends over 15 amino acids. The V end lost 3 bases, the J end lost 2 bases, and 10 bases lay between the germline ends.

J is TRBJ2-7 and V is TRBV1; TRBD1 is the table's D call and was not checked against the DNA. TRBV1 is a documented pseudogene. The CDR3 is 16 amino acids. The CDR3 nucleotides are TGCACCAGCAGCCTCCACTTTCAGGGTAGAGCTCGCGAGCAGTACGTC. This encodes CTSSLHFQGRAREQYV.

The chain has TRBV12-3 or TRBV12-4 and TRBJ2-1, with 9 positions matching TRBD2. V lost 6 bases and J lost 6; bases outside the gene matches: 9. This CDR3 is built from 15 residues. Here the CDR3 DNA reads TGTGCCAGCAGGGAACCGGGACTAGCTCCCAATGAGCAGTTCTTC. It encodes CASREPGLAPNEQFF.

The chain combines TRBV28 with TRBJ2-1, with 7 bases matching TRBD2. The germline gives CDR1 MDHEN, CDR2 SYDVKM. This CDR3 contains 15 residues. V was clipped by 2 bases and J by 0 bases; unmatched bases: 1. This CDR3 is CASSLRGSSYNEQFF. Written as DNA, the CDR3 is TGTGCCAGCAGTTTACGCGGGAGCTCCTACAATGAGCAGTTCTTC.

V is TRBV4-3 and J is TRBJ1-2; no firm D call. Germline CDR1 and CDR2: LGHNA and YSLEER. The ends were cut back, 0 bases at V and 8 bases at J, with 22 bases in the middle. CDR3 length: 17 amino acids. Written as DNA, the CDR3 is TGCGCCAGCAGCCAAGATTCCGGAAGTTTCGGCGCCACGGGCTACACCTTC. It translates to CASSQDSGSFGATGYTF.

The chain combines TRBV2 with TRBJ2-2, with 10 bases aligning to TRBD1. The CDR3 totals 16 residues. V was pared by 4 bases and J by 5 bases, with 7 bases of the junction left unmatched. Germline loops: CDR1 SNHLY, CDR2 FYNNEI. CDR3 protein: CASSVRDRGWTGELFF. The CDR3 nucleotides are TGTGCCAGCAGTGTCCGGGACAGGGGTTGGACCGGGGAGCTGTTTTTT.

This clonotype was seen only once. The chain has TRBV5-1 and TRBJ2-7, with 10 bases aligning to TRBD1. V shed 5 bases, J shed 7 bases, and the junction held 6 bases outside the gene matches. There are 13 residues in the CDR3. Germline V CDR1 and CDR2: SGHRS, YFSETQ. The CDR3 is CASSDGTGVEQYF. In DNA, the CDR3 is TGCGCCAGCAGTGACGGGACAGGGGTGGAGCAGTACTTC.